The subject of this entry is one T cell receptor (beta chain). Its specificity is unknown. Clones were read by immunoSEQ multiplex PCR, and TCRdb kept only the in-frame ones, dropping some. The repertoire consists of 300,000 to 450,000 clones, with 70% to 90% occurring once and the leading ten covering around 3.3%. The data belong to a study of Ad26.COV2.S vaccination and SARS-CoV-2 variants. Sample treatment: about 20 received Ad26.COV2.S at low or high dose, single or two shots; about 5 received placebo; per-sample allocation not given. Material that was analyzed had been drawn on day 63 after the first vaccine or placebo injection. Study conclusions and caveats: Breadth, reportedly substantial, characterized the spike-specific CD8+ and CD4+ T cell responses after vaccination. Estimates derived from TCR breadth and depth analyses may have underestimated total T cell responses.

V was pared by 10 bases and J by 0 bases, with 9 bases between. This CDR3 comprises 13 residues. The sample in question was peripheral blood, obtained in a trial of Ad26.COV2.S vaccine versus placebo. The chain links TRBV12-3 or TRBV12-4 to TRBJ1-4; a weak D match, TRBD1 (6 bases). The clonotype was recovered from a person between 18 and 59 years old who received the Ad26.COV2.S COVID-19 vaccine or a placebo. The CDR3 nucleotides read TGTGCCACCCAGGGGTCAACTAATGAAAAACTGTTTTTT. Protein product: CATQGSTNEKLFF.